Each of the 16 T cell receptor beta chains below was sequenced from the same sample in a study of blood T cell repertoires in COVID-19. Repertoires were generated with immunoSEQ multiplex PCR, while TCRdb's copy carries only in-frame clones and drops some. The profile shows over 250,000 clones, around 92% of them singletons. Sequences were obtained from PBMCs or T cells enriched from blood (not recorded which). These receptors were taken from a woman in her sixties or seventies who had recovered from COVID-19.

The chain combines TRBV18 with TRBJ2-4; unclear D gene. This CDR3 has 14 residues. Germline CDR1 and CDR2: KGHSH and LQKENI. Trimming took 4 bases from V and 4 from J, leaving 11 bases between them. Here the CDR3 reads CASSLARNKNIQYF. The CDR3 DNA sequence: TGTGCCAGCTCACTTGCGCGGAATAAAAACATTCAGTACTTC.

The rearrangement links TRBV7-3 to TRBJ2-7; D possibly corresponds to TRBD2 (6 bases). The CDR3 runs 13 residues. Trimming removed 5 bases from V and 4 bases from J, with 12 bases in between. Germline CDR1 SGHTA, CDR2 FQGTGA. In DNA form, the CDR3 reads TGTGCCAGCAGCGAGGGGACTTTATACGAGCAGTACTTC. Its protein is CASSEGTLYEQYF.

This clone was counted between two and nine times. V and J are TRBV9 and TRBJ1-3; D is unresolved. Trimming took 0 bases from V and 3 from J, leaving 13 bases between them. This CDR3 has 16 amino acids. Germline loops: CDR1 SGDLS, CDR2 YYNGEE. In nucleotides, the CDR3 is TGTGCCAGCAGCGTAGCCACCACTGGGAGTGGAAACACCATATATTTT. Translating it yields CASSVATTGSGNTIYF. The full variable domain, rest sourced from reference TRBV9 and TRBJ1-3, is DSGVTQTPKHLITATGQRVTLRCSPRSGDLSVYWYQQSLDQGLQFLIQYYNGEERAKGNILERFSAQQFPDLHSELNLSSLELGDSALYFCASSVATTGSGNTIYFGEGSWLTVV.

CDR3: CASSLGQFPYQPQHF. CDR3 nucleotides: TGTGCCAGCAGCTTGGGACAATTTCCCTATCAGCCCCAGCATTTT. This rearrangement joins TRBV6-5 to TRBJ1-5; tentative D call: TRBD1 (6 bases). Germline values: CDR1 MNHEY, CDR2 SVGAGI. Trimming left V 6 bases short and J 5 bases short, with 17 bases between. The CDR3 runs to 15 residues.

The chain carries TRBV12-3 or TRBV12-4 and TRBJ1-6; D is possibly TRBD1 (5 bases). V was cut by 5 bases and J by 10 bases, with 12 bases left in between. The CDR3 spans 13 residues. CDR3 DNA sequence: TGTGCCAGCAGTCCCGGGGGTCCATCACCCCTCCACTTT. The encoded protein is CASSPGGPSPLHF.

V gene TRBV9 combines with J gene TRBJ2-1, with 7 bases matching TRBD2. J lost 8 bases, V lost 0 bases, and 11 bases had no gene match. From germline, CDR1 is SGDLS and CDR2 YYNGEE. The CDR3 is 16 amino acids. The chain's CDR3 is CASSVGLAGLDHEQFF. The CDR3 coding sequence is TGTGCCAGCAGCGTAGGGTTAGCGGGTTTGGATCATGAGCAGTTCTTC.

The chain is built from TRBV7-3 and TRBJ2-5; perhaps TRBD2 as D (7 bases). Germline V gene lookup returns CDR1 SGHTA and CDR2 FQGTGA. V lost 5 bases and J 5 bases, leaving 15 bases between the germline ends. The length of the CDR3 is 14 residues. The CDR3 DNA reads as TGTGCCAGCAGCCCGGTTGGGGGGGCGGAGACCCAGTACTTC. It translates to CASSPVGGAETQYF.

The genes are TRBV7-9 and TRBJ2-7; a weak D match, TRBD1 (6 bases). CDR1 and CDR2 (germline): SEHNR, FQNEAQ (reference sequence). The CDR3 is made up of 16 amino acids. V was shortened by 5 bases and J by 0 bases, with 17 bases between the two germline ends. The CDR3 bases are TGTGCCAGCAGCCCCCCCCAGGGGCCGAGCTCCTACGAGCAGTACTTC. Encoded protein: CASSPPQGPSSYEQYF.

The chain uses TRBV5-1 and TRBJ2-5; 11 nucleotides match TRBD1. CDR1 is SGHRS and CDR2 is YFSETQ in the germline V gene. V lost 4 bases, J lost 7 bases, and 3 bases stayed unmatched. The CDR3 contains 13 residues. The CDR3, as DNA: TGCGCCAGCAGCGGGACAGGGGGTGCGACCCAGTACTTC. This encodes CASSGTGGATQYF.

The chain links TRBV10-3 to TRBJ2-5; D might be TRBD2 (5 bases). Trimming took off 3 bases at V and 3 bases at J, with 14 bases between the two ends. Germline V gene sequence: CDR1 ENHRY, CDR2 SYGVKD. This CDR3 region has 15 residues. The CDR3 loop reads CAISDGEPPKETQYF. CDR3 DNA: TGTGCCATCAGTGATGGGGAGCCGCCAAAAGAGACCCAGTACTTC.

This rearrangement joins TRBV3-1 (or the pseudogene TRBV3-2) to TRBJ1-3, with a tentative D call TRBD1 (5 bases). Trimming removed 4 bases from V and 0 bases from J, with 10 bases in between. The length of the CDR3 is 15 residues. Germline values: CDR1 LGHDT, CDR2 YNNKEL (reference sequence). Here the CDR3 DNA reads TGTGCCAGCAGCCGAAGACAGAGCTCTGGAAACACCATATATTTT. Translating it yields CASSRRQSSGNTIYF.

This rearrangement joins TRBV28 to TRBJ2-2, with D unclear. The CDR3 contains 13 residues. The ends were cut back, 4 bases at V and 3 bases at J, with 6 bases in the middle. In germline, CDR1 is MDHEN, CDR2 SYDVKM. The CDR3 sequence: CASSSPYTGELFF. CDR3 nucleotide sequence: TGTGCCAGCAGTTCCCCGTACACCGGGGAGCTGTTTTTT. Filled out from reference TRBV28 and TRBJ2-2, the complete variable domain reads DVKVTQSSRYLVKRTGEKVFLECVQDMDHENMFWYRQDPGLGLRLIYFSYDVKMKEKGDIPEGYSVSREKKERFSLILESASTNQTSMYLCASSSPYTGELFFGEGSRLTVL.

This clone was picked up one time. The chain joins TRBV12-2 to TRBJ2-1; TRBD1, the D gene given by the table, was not confirmed from the DNA. TRBV12-2 is flagged as a pseudogene. The CDR3 spans 14 residues. CDR3 sequence: CASRLLRFRDNKFF. The CDR3 nucleotides read TGTGCAAGTCGCTTACTCCGATTCCGGGACAACAAGTTCTTC.

V gene TRBV2 combines with J gene TRBJ1-3, with D unresolved. The CDR3 has 16 residues. CDR1 and CDR2 (germline): SNHLY, FYNNEI. V was trimmed by 5 bases and J by 1 base, leaving 15 bases between them. The CDR3 coding sequence is TGTGCCAGCAGTAAGGTTCGGGGAGTATCTGGAAACACCATATATTTT. It translates to CASSKVRGVSGNTIYF.

The gene calls are TRBV5-4 and TRBJ1-2, with D possibly being TRBD1 (5 bases). Between the trimmed V and J ends, which lost 0 bases and 6 bases, there was a span of 12 bases. This CDR3 region has 14 residues. From germline, CDR1 is SGHNT and CDR2 YYREEE (reference sequence). The CDR3: CASSLGSGYDGYTF. Here the CDR3 DNA reads TGTGCCAGCAGCTTGGGGTCAGGGTACGATGGCTACACCTTC.

This rearrangement joins TRBV5-4 to TRBJ1-1; the match to TRBD1 covers 7 bases. Trimming took 0 bases from V and 1 from J; bases not matched to a gene: 3. CDR3 length equals 15 residues. CDR1 is SGHNT and CDR2 is YYREEE in the germline V gene (reference sequence). The CDR3 protein is CASSLGQGENTEAFF. The CDR3 nucleotides are TGTGCCAGCAGCTTGGGACAGGGTGAGAACACTGAAGCTTTCTTT.